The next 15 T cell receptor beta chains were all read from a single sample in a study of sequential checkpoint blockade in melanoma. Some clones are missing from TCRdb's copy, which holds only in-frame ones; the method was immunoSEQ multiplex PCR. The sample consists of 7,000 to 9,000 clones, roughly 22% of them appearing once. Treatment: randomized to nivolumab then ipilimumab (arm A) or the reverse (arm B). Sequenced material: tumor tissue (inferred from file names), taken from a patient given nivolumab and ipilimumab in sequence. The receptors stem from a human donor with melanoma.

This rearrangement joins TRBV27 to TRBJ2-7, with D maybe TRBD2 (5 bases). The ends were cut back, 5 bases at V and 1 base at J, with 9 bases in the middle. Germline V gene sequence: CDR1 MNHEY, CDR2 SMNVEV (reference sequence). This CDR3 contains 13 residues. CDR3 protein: CASSPGNSYEQYF. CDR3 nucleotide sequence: TGTGCCAGCAGTCCGGGGAATTCCTACGAGCAGTACTTC.

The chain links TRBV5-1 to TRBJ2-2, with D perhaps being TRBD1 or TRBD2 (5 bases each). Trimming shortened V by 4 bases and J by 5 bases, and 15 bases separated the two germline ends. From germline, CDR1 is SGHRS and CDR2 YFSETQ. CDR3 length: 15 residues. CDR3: CASSKGPLETGELFF. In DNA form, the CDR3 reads TGCGCCAGCAGCAAGGGACCTTTGGAGACCGGGGAGCTGTTTTTT.

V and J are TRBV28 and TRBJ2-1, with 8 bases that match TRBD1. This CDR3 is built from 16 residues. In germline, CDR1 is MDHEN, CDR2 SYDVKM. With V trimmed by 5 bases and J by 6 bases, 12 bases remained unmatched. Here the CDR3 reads CASSRSGGAGGNEQFF. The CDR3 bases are TGTGCCAGCAGTAGATCAGGGGGCGCTGGGGGCAATGAGCAGTTCTTC. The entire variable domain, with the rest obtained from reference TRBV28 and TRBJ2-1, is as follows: DVKVTQSSRYLVKRTGEKVFLECVQDMDHENMFWYRQDPGLGLRLIYFSYDVKMKEKGDIPEGYSVSREKKERFSLILESASTNQTSMYLCASSRSGGAGGNEQFFGPGTRLTVL.

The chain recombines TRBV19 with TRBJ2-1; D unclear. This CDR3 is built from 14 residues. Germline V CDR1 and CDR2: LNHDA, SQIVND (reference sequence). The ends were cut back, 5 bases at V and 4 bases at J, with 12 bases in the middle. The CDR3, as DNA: TGTGCCAGTAGTCCGATTGGCGGATACAATGAGCAGTTCTTC. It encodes CASSPIGGYNEQFF.

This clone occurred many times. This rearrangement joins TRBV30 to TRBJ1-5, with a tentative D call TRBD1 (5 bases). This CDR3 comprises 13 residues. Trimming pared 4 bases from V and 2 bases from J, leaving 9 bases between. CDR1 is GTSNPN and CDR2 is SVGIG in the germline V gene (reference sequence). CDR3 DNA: TGTGCCTGGACCAGGGACGGCAATCAGCCCCAGCATTTT. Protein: CAWTRDGNQPQHF.

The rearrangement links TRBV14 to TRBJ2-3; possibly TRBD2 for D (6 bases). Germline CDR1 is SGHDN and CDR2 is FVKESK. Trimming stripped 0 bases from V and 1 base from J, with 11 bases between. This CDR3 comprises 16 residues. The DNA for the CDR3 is TGTGCCAGCAGCCAAGATGGAGGGAAGGGCACAGATACGCAGTATTTT. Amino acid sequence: CASSQDGGKGTDTQYF. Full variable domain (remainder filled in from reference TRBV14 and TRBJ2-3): EAGVTQFPSHSVIEKGQTVTLRCDPISGHDNLYWYRRVMGKEIKFLLHFVKESKQDESGMPNNRFLAERTGGTYSTLKVQPAELEDSGVYFCASSQDGGKGTDTQYFGPGTRLTVL.

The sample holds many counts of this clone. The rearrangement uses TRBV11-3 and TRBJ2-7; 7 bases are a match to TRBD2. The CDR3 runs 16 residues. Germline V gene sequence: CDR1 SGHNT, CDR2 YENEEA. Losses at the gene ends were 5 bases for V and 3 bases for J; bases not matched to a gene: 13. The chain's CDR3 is CASSPRPPGRFYEQYF. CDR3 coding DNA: TGTGCCAGCAGCCCCAGACCCCCCGGGAGGTTCTACGAGCAGTACTTC.

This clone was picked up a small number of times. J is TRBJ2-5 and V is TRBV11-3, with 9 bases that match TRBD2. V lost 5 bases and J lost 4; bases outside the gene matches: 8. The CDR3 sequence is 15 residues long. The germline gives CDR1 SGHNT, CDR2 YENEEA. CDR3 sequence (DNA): TGTGCCAGCAGCACCTACCAAGCGGGGGGAGAGACCCAGTACTTC. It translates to CASSTYQAGGETQYF.

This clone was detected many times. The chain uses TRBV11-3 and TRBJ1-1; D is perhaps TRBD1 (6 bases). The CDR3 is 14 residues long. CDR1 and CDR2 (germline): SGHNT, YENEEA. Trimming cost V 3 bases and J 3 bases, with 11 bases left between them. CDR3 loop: CASSLGDTYTEAFF. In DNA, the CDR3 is TGTGCCAGCAGCTTGGGGGACACATACACTGAAGCTTTCTTT.

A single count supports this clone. The CDR3 nucleotides are TGCGCCAGCAGCTTGGCCATCGGAGACCAAGAGACCCAGTACTTC. Its protein product is CASSLAIGDQETQYF. The chain links TRBV5-1 to TRBJ2-5; no clear D gene. V was clipped by 0 bases and J by 0 bases, with 9 bases between them. The length of the CDR3 is 15 residues. Germline V CDR1 and CDR2: SGHRS, YFSETQ.

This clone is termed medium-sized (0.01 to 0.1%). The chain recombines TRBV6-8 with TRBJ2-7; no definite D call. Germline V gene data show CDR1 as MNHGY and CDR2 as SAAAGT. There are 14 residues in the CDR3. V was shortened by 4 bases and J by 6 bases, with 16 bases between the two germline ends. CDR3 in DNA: TGTGCCAGCAGTTCCCCCAGTTGGGCACTCGAGCAGTACTTC. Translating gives CASSSPSWALEQYF.

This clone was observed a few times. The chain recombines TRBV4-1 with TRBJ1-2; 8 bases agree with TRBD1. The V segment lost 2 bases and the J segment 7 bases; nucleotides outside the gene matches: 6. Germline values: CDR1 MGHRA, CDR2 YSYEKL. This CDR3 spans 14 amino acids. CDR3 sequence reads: CASSQTRQGPGYTF. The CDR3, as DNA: TGCGCCAGCAGCCAAACCCGACAGGGGCCTGGCTACACCTTC.

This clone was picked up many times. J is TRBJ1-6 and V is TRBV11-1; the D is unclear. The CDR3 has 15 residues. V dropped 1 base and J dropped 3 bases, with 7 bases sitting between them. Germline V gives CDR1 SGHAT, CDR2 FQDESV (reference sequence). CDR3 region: CASSLGVHYNSPLHF. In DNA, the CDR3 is TGTGCCAGCAGCTTAGGGGTTCACTATAATTCACCCCTCCACTTT.

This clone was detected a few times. The CDR3 nucleotides are TGTGCCACCAGCGGGGGACTAGCGGGGGCCGGAGTGGAGACCCAGTACTTC. Translated, it gives CATSGGLAGAGVETQYF. The chain has TRBV15 and TRBJ2-5; TRBD2 matches at 14 bases. The J segment lost 5 bases and the V segment lost 5 bases, leaving 10 bases of the junction unmatched. The CDR3 loop spans 17 amino acids. Germline V CDR1 and CDR2: LNHNV, YYDKDF (reference sequence).

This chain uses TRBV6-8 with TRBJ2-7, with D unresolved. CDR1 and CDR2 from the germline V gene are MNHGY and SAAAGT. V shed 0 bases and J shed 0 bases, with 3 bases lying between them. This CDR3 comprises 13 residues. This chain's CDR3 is CASSYSSSYEQYF. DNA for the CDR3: TGTGCCAGCAGTTACTCTAGCTCCTACGAGCAGTACTTC.